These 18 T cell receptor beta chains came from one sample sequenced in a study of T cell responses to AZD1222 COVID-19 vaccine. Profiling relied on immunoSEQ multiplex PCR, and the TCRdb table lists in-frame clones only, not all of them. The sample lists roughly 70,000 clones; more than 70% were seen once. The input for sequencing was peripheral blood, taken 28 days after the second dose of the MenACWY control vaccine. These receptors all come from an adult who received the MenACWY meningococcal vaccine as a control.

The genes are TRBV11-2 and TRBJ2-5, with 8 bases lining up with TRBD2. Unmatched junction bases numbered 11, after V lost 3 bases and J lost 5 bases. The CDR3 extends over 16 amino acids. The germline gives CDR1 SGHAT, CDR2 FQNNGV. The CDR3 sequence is CASSLSGGLKFETQYF. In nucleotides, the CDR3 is TGTGCCAGCAGCTTGTCGGGGGGGCTGAAGTTCGAGACCCAGTACTTC.

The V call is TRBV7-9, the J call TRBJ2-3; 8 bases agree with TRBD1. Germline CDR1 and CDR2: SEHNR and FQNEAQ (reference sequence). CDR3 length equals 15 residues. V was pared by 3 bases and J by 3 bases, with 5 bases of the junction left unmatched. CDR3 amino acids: CASSFGQGATDTQYF. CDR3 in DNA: TGTGCCAGCAGCTTTGGACAGGGAGCGACAGATACGCAGTATTTT.

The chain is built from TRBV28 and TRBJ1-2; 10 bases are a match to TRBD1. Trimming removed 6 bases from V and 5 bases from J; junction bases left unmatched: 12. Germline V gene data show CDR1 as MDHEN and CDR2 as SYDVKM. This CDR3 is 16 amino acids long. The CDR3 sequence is CASRETGGGQGYGYTF. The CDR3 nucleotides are TGTGCCAGCAGGGAGACAGGGGGCGGACAAGGATATGGCTACACCTTC.

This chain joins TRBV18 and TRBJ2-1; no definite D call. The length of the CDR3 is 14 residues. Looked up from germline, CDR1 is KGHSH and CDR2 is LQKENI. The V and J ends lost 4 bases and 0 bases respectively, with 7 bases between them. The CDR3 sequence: CASSRLDSYNEQFF. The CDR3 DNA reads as TGTGCCAGCTCACGGTTGGACTCCTACAATGAGCAGTTCTTC.

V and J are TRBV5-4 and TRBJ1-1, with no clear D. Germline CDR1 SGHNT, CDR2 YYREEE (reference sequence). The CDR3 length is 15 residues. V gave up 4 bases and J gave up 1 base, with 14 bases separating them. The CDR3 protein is CASSPVGGRNTEAFF. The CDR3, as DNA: TGTGCCAGCAGCCCGGTGGGCGGGAGGAACACTGAAGCTTTCTTT.

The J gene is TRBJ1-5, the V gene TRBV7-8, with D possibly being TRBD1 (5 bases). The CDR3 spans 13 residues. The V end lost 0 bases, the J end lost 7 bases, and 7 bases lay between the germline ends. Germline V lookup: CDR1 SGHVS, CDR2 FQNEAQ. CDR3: CASSLARDQPQHF. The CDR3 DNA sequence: TGTGCCAGCAGCTTAGCGAGGGACCAGCCCCAGCATTTT.

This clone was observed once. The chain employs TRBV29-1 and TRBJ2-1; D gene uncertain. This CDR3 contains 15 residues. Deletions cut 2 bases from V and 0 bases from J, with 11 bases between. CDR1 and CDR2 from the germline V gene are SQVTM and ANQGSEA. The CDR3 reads CSVEKGITSYNEQFF. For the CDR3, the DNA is TGCAGCGTTGAAAAAGGGATTACCTCCTACAATGAGCAGTTCTTC.

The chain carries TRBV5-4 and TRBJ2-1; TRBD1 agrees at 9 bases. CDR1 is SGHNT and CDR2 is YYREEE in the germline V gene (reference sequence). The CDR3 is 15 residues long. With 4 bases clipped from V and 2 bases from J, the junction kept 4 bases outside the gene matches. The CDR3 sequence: CASSPDRGTYNEQFF. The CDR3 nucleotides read TGTGCCAGCAGCCCCGACAGGGGGACCTACAATGAGCAGTTCTTC. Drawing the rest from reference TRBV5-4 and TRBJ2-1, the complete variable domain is ETGVTQSPTHLIKTRGQQVTLRCSSQSGHNTVSWYQQALGQGPQFIFQYYREEENGRGNFPPRFSGLQFPNYSSELNVNALELDDSALYLCASSPDRGTYNEQFFGPGTRLTVL.

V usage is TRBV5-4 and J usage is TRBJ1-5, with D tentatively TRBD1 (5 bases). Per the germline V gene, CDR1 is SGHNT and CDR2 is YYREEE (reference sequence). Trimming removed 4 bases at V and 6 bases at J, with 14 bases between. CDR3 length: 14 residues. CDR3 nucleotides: TGTGCCAGCAGCCGGGAGGGGAACCCTCAGCCCCAGCATTTT. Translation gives CASSREGNPQPQHF.

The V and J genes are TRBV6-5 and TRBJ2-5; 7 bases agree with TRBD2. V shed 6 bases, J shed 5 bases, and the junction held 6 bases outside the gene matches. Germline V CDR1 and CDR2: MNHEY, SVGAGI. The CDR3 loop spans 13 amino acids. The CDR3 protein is CASSHTSEETQYF. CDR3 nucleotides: TGTGCCAGCAGCCACACTAGCGAGGAGACCCAGTACTTC.

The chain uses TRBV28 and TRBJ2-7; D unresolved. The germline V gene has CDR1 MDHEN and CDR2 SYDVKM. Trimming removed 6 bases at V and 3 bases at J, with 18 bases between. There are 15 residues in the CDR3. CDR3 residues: CASSSPSDLNYEQYF. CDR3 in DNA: TGTGCCAGCAGCTCCCCTTCCGATCTCAACTACGAGCAGTACTTC.

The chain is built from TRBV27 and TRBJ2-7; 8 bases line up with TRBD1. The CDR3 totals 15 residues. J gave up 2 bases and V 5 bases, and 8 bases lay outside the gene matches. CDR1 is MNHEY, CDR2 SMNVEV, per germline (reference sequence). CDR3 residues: CASSPTGQVTYEQYF. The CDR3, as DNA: TGTGCCAGCAGTCCTACGGGACAGGTAACCTACGAGCAGTACTTC.

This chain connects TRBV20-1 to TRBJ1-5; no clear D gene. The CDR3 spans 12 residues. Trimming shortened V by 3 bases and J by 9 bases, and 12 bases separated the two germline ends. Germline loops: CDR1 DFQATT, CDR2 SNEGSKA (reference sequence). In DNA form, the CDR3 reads TGCAGTGCTAGTGGAGGGTACTCGCCCCAGCATTTT. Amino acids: CSASGGYSPQHF.

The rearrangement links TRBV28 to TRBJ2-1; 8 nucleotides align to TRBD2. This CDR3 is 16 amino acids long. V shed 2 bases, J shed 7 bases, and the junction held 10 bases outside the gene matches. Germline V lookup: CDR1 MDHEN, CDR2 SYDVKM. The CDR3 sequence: CASSLGGREVINEQFF. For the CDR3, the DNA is TGTGCCAGCAGTTTAGGGGGGCGGGAGGTGATTAATGAGCAGTTCTTC.

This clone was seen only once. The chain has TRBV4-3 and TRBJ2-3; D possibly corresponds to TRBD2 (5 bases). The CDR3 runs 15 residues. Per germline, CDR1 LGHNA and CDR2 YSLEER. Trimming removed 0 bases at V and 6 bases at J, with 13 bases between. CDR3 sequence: CASSQDWLAQDTQYF. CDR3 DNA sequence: TGCGCCAGCAGCCAAGATTGGCTAGCACAGGATACGCAGTATTTT.

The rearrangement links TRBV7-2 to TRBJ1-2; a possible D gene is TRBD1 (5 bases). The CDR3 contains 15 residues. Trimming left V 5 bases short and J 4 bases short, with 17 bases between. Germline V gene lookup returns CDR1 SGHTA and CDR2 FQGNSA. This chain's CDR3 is CASSPSGGGGYGYTF. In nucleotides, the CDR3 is TGTGCCAGCAGCCCCTCCGGTGGGGGTGGCTATGGCTACACCTTC.

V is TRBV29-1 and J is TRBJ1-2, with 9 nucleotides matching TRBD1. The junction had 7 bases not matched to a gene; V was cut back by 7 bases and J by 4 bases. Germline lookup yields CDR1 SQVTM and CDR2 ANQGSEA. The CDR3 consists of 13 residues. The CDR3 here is CSARDRDGYGYTF. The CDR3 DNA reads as TGCAGCGCAAGGGACAGGGACGGCTATGGCTACACCTTC.

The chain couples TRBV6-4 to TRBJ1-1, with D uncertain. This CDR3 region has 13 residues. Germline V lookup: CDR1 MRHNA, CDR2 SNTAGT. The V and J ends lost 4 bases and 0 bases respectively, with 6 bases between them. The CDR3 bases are TGTGCCAGCAGTGCAAGTGTGAACACTGAAGCTTTCTTT. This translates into CASSASVNTEAFF.